This is a list of T cell receptor beta chains from one sample in a study of blood T cell repertoires in COVID-19. The assay was immunoSEQ multiplex PCR, and TCRdb's table has in-frame clones only and misses some. The sample includes under 300,000 clones, approximately 86% seen only once; the top ten take around 14%. The sample taken for sequencing was peripheral blood. Receptors originate from a woman in her 70s with COVID-19, enrolled during active disease. Each CDR3 is given with its conserved first and last residue. The D gene is left open where the match is weak. Some rows have no size entry. The others give once, few or many, or a class for an expanded clone.

J,V,D,size,CDR3,DNA
TRBJ2-1,TRBV6-5,NA,few,CATTGTHNEQFF,TGTGCCACGACAGGTACCCACAATGAGCAGTTCTTC
TRBJ2-3,TRBV9,TRBD2,NA,CASSVGLAGGDTQYF,TGTGCCAGCAGCGTAGGTCTAGCGGGTGGGGATACGCAGTATTTT
TRBJ2-7,TRBV18,NA,NA,CASSPGNTHEQYF,TGTGCCAGCTCACCAGGTAACACCCACGAGCAGTACTTC
TRBJ2-6,TRBV5-1,NA,NA,CASRTGLSGANVLTF,TGCGCCAGCAGGACAGGACTCTCTGGGGCCAACGTCCTGACTTTC
TRBJ1-6,TRBV6-6,TRBD1,NA,CASSSGQLRYNSPLHF,TGTGCCAGCAGCTCGGGACAGTTACGATATAATTCACCCCTCCACTTT
TRBJ1-5,TRBV28,NA,NA,CASSPPFRGKKGGSNQPQHF,TGTGCCAGCAGCCCTCCATTCAGGGGTAAGAAGGGTGGGAGCAATCAGCCCCAGCATTTT
TRBJ2-3,TRBV27,NA,once,CASSRLTVTDTQYF,TGTGCCAGCAGTCGATTGACAGTGACAGATACGCAGTATTTT
TRBJ2-7,TRBV14,NA,NA,CASSQAGSLSYEQYF,TGTGCCAGCAGCCAAGCCGGTTCACTCTCCTACGAGCAGTACTTC
TRBJ1-5,TRBV19,NA,once,CASVGGKGNQPQHF,TGTGCCAGTGTAGGGGGTAAAGGCAATCAGCCCCAGCATTTT
TRBJ2-5,TRBV6-5,NA,NA,CASSYEGYQETQYF,TGTGCCAGCAGTTACGAGGGTTACCAAGAGACCCAGTACTTC
TRBJ2-5,TRBV5-5,TRBD1,NA,CASSLGQGATETQYF,TGTGCCAGCAGCTTGGGGCAGGGGGCGACAGAGACCCAGTACTTC
TRBJ2-1,TRBV2,NA,NA,CASSGREYNEQFF,TGTGCCAGCAGTGGGAGGGAATACAATGAGCAGTTCTTC
TRBJ1-2,TRBV4-1,TRBD1,NA,CASSLTYPGQGNYGYTF,TGCGCCAGCAGCCTAACTTACCCGGGACAGGGAAACTATGGCTACACCTTC
TRBJ2-7,TRBV5-1,NA,NA,CASSFGSGYEQYF,TGCGCCAGCAGCTTTGGGTCGGGCTACGAGCAGTACTTC
TRBJ2-7,TRBV27,TRBD2,NA,CASKISGGPYEQYF,TGTGCCAGCAAAATTAGCGGGGGGCCCTACGAGCAGTACTTC
TRBJ2-3,TRBV10-1,TRBD2,NA,CASSEASGADTQYF,TGCGCCAGCAGTGAGGCTAGCGGGGCCGATACGCAGTATTTT
TRBJ1-1,TRBV24-1,NA,NA,CATSDTRGSTEAFF,TGTGCCACCAGTGATACCCGGGGGAGCACTGAAGCTTTCTTT
TRBJ2-5,TRBV7-2,NA,NA,CASSGRAIQTQYF,TGTGCCAGCAGCGGGCGGGCTATACAGACCCAGTACTTC
TRBJ1-5,TRBV5-4,NA,NA,CATQYGLNQPQHF,TGTGCCACCCAGTATGGCCTCAATCAGCCCCAGCATTTT
TRBJ2-1,TRBV18,TRBD1,NA,CASSLGQNSYNEQFF,TGTGCCAGCTCACTGGGACAGAACTCCTACAATGAGCAGTTCTTC
TRBJ1-1,TRBV11-2,TRBD1,NA,CASSYPTGGADTEAFF,TGTGCCAGCAGCTACCCGACAGGGGGCGCCGACACTGAAGCTTTCTTT
TRBJ2-7,TRBV5-1,TRBD2,NA,CASSLEGGLSYEQYF,TGCGCCAGCAGCTTGGAGGGAGGGTTATCCTACGAGCAGTACTTC
TRBJ1-1,TRBV5-1,NA,few,CASSAGDNTEAFF,TGCGCCAGCTCGGCAGGGGACAACACTGAAGCTTTCTTT
TRBJ2-7,TRBV7-8,TRBD1,NA,CASSPPLTGGNEQYF,TGTGCCAGCAGTCCCCCCCTTACAGGGGGAAACGAGCAGTACTTC
TRBJ2-2,TRBV9,NA,NA,CASSLWESHTGELFF,TGTGCCAGCAGCTTATGGGAGTCTCACACCGGGGAGCTGTTTTTT
TRBJ1-5,TRBV12-3/TRBV12-4,TRBD1,NA,CASRDSSNQPQHF,TGTGCCAGCCGGGACAGTAGCAATCAGCCCCAGCATTTT
TRBJ2-6,TRBV7-2,TRBD1,once,CASSSSERTGTAGANVLTF,TGTGCCAGCAGCTCTAGTGAGCGGACAGGGACCGCTGGGGCCAACGTCCTGACTTTC
TRBJ2-1,TRBV6-5,TRBD2,NA,CASTSIAGDEQFF,TGTGCCAGCACTTCAATAGCGGGGGATGAGCAGTTCTTC
TRBJ1-1,TRBV5-1,NA,NA,CASSTGTVNTEAFF,TGCGCCAGCAGCACCGGTACCGTGAACACTGAAGCTTTCTTT
TRBJ2-3,TRBV19,NA,NA,CASSLTASTDTQYF,TGTGCCAGTAGTTTGACAGCCAGCACAGATACGCAGTATTTT
TRBJ2-2,TRBV19,NA,NA,CASSGQNTGELFF,TGTGCCAGTAGTGGGCAGAACACCGGGGAGCTGTTTTTT
TRBJ1-2,TRBV4-1,TRBD1,NA,CASSQVPGQGGYGYTF,TGCGCCAGCAGCCAAGTCCCTGGACAGGGAGGCTATGGCTACACCTTC
TRBJ2-5,TRBV3-1/TRBV3-2,NA,NA,CASSRGGETQYF,TGTGCCAGCAGTAGGGGGGGAGAGACCCAGTACTTC
TRBJ2-7,TRBV2,TRBD1,NA,CASSERKGQGLVYEQYF,TGTGCCAGCAGTGAGAGAAAGGGACAGGGATTAGTCTACGAGCAGTACTTC
TRBJ1-2,TRBV29-1,NA,NA,CSVQGLYYGYTF,TGCAGCGTTCAGGGGCTCTACTATGGCTACACCTTC
TRBJ1-3,TRBV4-2,NA,NA,CASSQQKGDTGNTIYF,TGTGCCAGCAGCCAACAGAAAGGGGACACCGGAAACACCATATATTTT
TRBJ2-7,TRBV9,NA,NA,CASSSQTGRNPSYEQYF,TGTGCCAGCAGCTCCCAGACAGGTCGCAACCCTTCCTACGAGCAGTACTTC
TRBJ1-1,TRBV28,TRBD1,NA,CASSRWDREAFF,TGTGCCAGCAGTAGGTGGGACAGGGAAGCTTTCTTT
TRBJ1-1,TRBV5-1,NA,NA,CASSLGGVEYLNTEAFF,TGCGCCAGCAGCTTGGGAGGAGTCGAGTATTTGAACACTGAAGCTTTCTTT
TRBJ2-5,TRBV5-4,NA,NA,CASSEDYRGTQYF,TGTGCCAGCAGCGAGGACTATCGAGGGACCCAGTACTTC
TRBJ2-1,TRBV2,TRBD2,NA,CATRQAGPNNEQFF,TGTGCCACTAGACAAGCGGGGCCGAACAATGAGCAGTTCTTC
TRBJ1-1,TRBV11-2,TRBD1,NA,CASSPSRQGGDTEAFF,TGTGCCAGCAGCCCAAGTAGACAGGGCGGGGACACTGAAGCTTTCTTT
TRBJ2-7,TRBV29-1,NA,NA,CSVEGRGSYEQYF,TGCAGCGTTGAGGGCCGGGGCTCCTACGAGCAGTACTTC
TRBJ1-5,TRBV28,TRBD1,NA,CASSTGTAYQPQHF,TGTGCCAGCAGTACAGGGACAGCTTATCAGCCCCAGCATTTT
TRBJ1-2,TRBV5-1,NA,few,CASSPRTGNNYGYTF,TGCGCCAGCAGCCCCCGGACGGGAAATAACTATGGCTACACCTTC
TRBJ2-7,TRBV10-2,NA,NA,CASSEESEQYF,TGCGCCAGCAGTGAGGAGAGCGAGCAGTACTTC
TRBJ2-5,TRBV5-1,TRBD2,NA,CASSFSGASGFQETQYF,TGCGCCAGCAGCTTTTCAGGGGCTAGCGGGTTCCAAGAGACCCAGTACTTC
TRBJ2-1,TRBV7-9,NA,NA,CASSLAANLANEQFF,TGTGCCAGCAGCTTAGCGGCCAATCTGGCCAATGAGCAGTTCTTC
TRBJ1-1,TRBV4-2,TRBD1,once,CASSTRQGAPTEAFF,TGTGCCAGCAGCACCCGACAGGGGGCGCCCACTGAAGCTTTCTTT
TRBJ2-1,TRBV5-6,NA,NA,CASSLDFGGGSSSEQFF,TGTGCCAGCAGCTTGGATTTTGGTGGAGGCTCTTCGTCTGAGCAGTTCTTC
TRBJ2-4,TRBV6-6,NA,few,CASSPRGGSLAKNIQYF,TGTGCCAGCAGTCCACGCGGCGGATCCCTAGCCAAAAACATTCAGTACTTC
TRBJ1-2,TRBV7-8,NA,many,CASSPGGASIYGYTF,TGTGCCAGCAGCCCAGGAGGGGCCAGCATCTATGGCTACACCTTC
TRBJ1-5,TRBV7-2,NA,NA,CASSLYEDLAGNQPQHF,TGTGCCAGCAGCTTATACGAGGATTTGGCCGGGAATCAGCCCCAGCATTTT
TRBJ2-7,TRBV4-1,TRBD2,NA,CASSQGASGLWGEQYF,TGCGCCAGCAGCCAAGGGGCTAGCGGGTTGTGGGGGGAGCAGTACTTC
TRBJ2-7,TRBV5-1,TRBD2,few,CASRNIGTTNYEQYF,TGCGCCAGCAGAAATATCGGGACTACAAACTACGAGCAGTACTTC
TRBJ1-1,TRBV27,NA,NA,CASSSRAQIKNTEAFF,TGTGCCAGCAGTTCGCGAGCTCAAATAAAGAACACTGAAGCTTTCTTT
TRBJ1-1,TRBV6-1,NA,many,CASSEFKAFF,TGTGCCAGCAGTGAATTTAAAGCTTTCTTT
TRBJ1-1,TRBV28,NA,NA,CASSLEGLGTEAFF,TGTGCCAGCAGTTTAGAGGGATTGGGCACTGAAGCTTTCTTT
TRBJ1-1,TRBV4-2,NA,NA,CASSQAEDGHPEAFF,TGTGCCAGCAGCCAAGCCGAAGACGGACATCCCGAAGCTTTCTTT